This T cell receptor beta chain was captured by sequencing in a study of T-cell reconstitution after alpha-beta-depleted transplantation in children. The sample holds a few counts of this clonotype. The antigen is not known. Study conclusions and caveats: Expanded graft clones, several hundred of them, were reportedly the source of alpha-beta T cells about two months after transplant. Most T-cell counts and diversity one year after the transplant came from T cells that were newly produced.

Unique molecular identifiers were incorporated when the TCRbeta library was constructed. TCRdb used MiXCR to reprocess the PCR reads, holding one entry per CDR3 protein. The sample shows roughly 790,000 distinct CDR3 sequences, less than 20% of them seen only once. Material: PBMCs, mostly from graft donor cells, obtained 360 days after TCRalphabeta/CD19-depleted stem cell transplant. This TCR was recovered from a male patient between 5 and 17 years old who had a stem cell transplant for acute lymphoblastic leukemia, so the T cells may come from the graft donor.

DNA of the CDR3: TGTGCCAGCAGTTTAGAACTAGCGCCCCAAGAGACCCAGTACTTC. It is translated as CASSLELAPQETQYF. The chain combines TRBV28 with TRBJ2-5, with 7 bases fitting TRBD2. V lost 2 bases and J lost 1; bases outside the gene matches: 4. Germline CDR1 is MDHEN and CDR2 is SYDVKM. The CDR3 loop spans 15 amino acids.